This T cell receptor beta chain was identified in a study of T cells in Graves' hyperthyroidism and ophthalmopathy. The CDR3 regions of TCR beta were amplified from RNA transcripts. TCR CDR3 underwent first-round RT-PCR with the HTBI primer set. TCRdb reprocessed the multiplex PCR reads via MiXCR and lists one record per CDR3 protein. There are about 520,000 distinct CDR3 sequences in the sample; about 24% occur only once, and approximately 10% lies in the top ten. CDR3 size: 12 residues. Trimming took off 4 bases at V and 3 bases at J, with 7 bases between the two ends. This sequence was found in a woman younger than 45 with Graves' ophthalmopathy. Specimen: blood. The gene calls are TRBV12-3 or TRBV12-4 and TRBJ2-7, with D unclear. The CDR3 DNA reads TGTGCCAGCAGTTCTCTTATCTACGAGCAGTACTTC. This sequence encodes CASSSLIYEQYF.